The 4 T cell receptor beta chains below were found in one sample sequenced in a study of blood T cell repertoires in COVID-19. Libraries were prepared by immunoSEQ multiplex PCR; TCRdb keeps only in-frame clonotypes and omits some of them. The sample records roughly 99,000 clones, 60% to 85% being singletons. The sequencing input was peripheral blood. The source is a man aged 65-85 years with acute or convalescent COVID-19.

This sequence joins TRBV7-2 and TRBJ2-7; 11 nucleotides match TRBD1. Per germline, CDR1 SGHTA and CDR2 FQGNSA. This CDR3 has 15 residues. After removal of 5 bases from V and 6 bases from J, the junction contained 9 bases not matched to a gene. The CDR3 loop reads CASSTRDRGGSEQYF. CDR3 nucleotide sequence: TGTGCCAGCAGCACCCGGGACAGGGGGGGGAGCGAGCAGTACTTC.

V is TRBV20-1 and J is TRBJ1-2, with D possibly being TRBD1 (5 bases). Trimming left V 3 bases short and J 3 bases short, with 11 bases between. CDR3 size: 13 residues. Per germline, CDR1 DFQATT and CDR2 SNEGSKA (reference sequence). The CDR3 loop reads CSASRQLDYGYTF. DNA for the CDR3: TGCAGTGCTAGTAGACAGCTAGACTATGGCTACACCTTC.

J is TRBJ1-2 and V is TRBV6-5; D gene unclear. CDR1 and CDR2 from the germline V gene are MNHEY and SVGAGI. V was shortened by 7 bases and J by 8 bases, with 20 bases between the two germline ends. The CDR3 runs 14 residues. In DNA, the CDR3 is TGTGCCAGCAACCAGGAACGTAAAACGGGGGGCTACACCTTC. It codes for CASNQERKTGGYTF.

This rearrangement joins TRBV5-1 to TRBJ1-3, with D possibly matching TRBD1 (6 bases). The CDR3 has 15 residues. Germline V gene data show CDR1 as SGHRS and CDR2 as YFSETQ. Trimming removed 5 bases at V and 4 bases at J, with 16 bases between. The DNA for the CDR3 is TGCGCCAGCAGTCGAACCGGGACAAACGGAAACACCATATATTTT. Its translation: CASSRTGTNGNTIYF. The whole variable domain, remainder taken from reference TRBV5-1 and TRBJ1-3, is KAGVTQTPRYLIKTRGQQVTLSCSPISGHRSVSWYQQTPGQGLQFLFEYFSETQRNKGNFPGRFSGRQFSNSRSEMNVSTLELGDSALYLCASSRTGTNGNTIYFGEGSWLTVV.